This T cell receptor (beta chain) was recorded in a study of CD8 T cells in ankylosing spondylitis. Comments on this clonotype: Its antigen is undetermined.

V was shortened by 3 bases and J by 1 base, with 6 bases between the two germline ends. This CDR3 has 13 amino acids. The germline V gene has CDR1 SNHLY and CDR2 FYNNEI. Quantitative 5'-RACE was performed with molecular barcodes, and it yielded the TCR beta libraries. Via MiXCR, TCRdb re-called the 5' RACE reads, giving one row per CDR3 protein. This repertoire shows about 360,000 distinct CDR3 sequences, 20% found once; its top ten account for about an eighth. Findings of the study overall: Roughly eight highly homologous variants made up a TCR beta motif that seemed to typify ankylosing spondylitis blood.

The chain couples TRBV2 to TRBJ1-2; D is uncertain. The clonotype comes from a male donor with ankylosing spondylitis or in good health (not recorded which). Specimen: blood, either unsorted or a sorted T cell fraction (not recorded which). In DNA, the CDR3 is TGTGCCAGCAGTGAGGGTTTTAACTATGGCTACACCTTC. Translated, it gives CASSEGFNYGYTF. The entire variable domain, with the rest obtained from reference TRBV2 and TRBJ1-2, is as follows: EPEVTQTPSHQVTQMGQEVILRCVPISNHLYFYWYRQILGQKVEFLVSFYNNEISEKSEIFDDQFSVERPDGSNFTLKIRSTKLEDSAMYFCASSEGFNYGYTFGSGTRLTVV.